The next 26 T cell receptor beta chains were all read from a single sample in a study of neoadjuvant anti-PD-1 for oral cavity cancer. Assay: immunoSEQ multiplex PCR; the TCRdb copy retains only in-frame clones and omits some. The data contain approximately 15,000 clones, roughly two fifths of them seen just once; the ten biggest clones take up less than 45%. Time point described: after neoadjuvant nivolumab, at surgical resection. The sample consisted of tumor tissue, taken after nivolumab (anti-PD-1) treatment. The receptors were sampled from a person between 40 and 79 years old with oral cavity squamous cell carcinoma.

The V gene is TRBV5-1, the J gene TRBJ2-7, with a weak D call TRBD1 (6 bases). Germline CDR1 is SGHRS and CDR2 is YFSETQ. V was clipped by 5 bases and J by 6 bases, with 18 bases between them. This CDR3 is built from 14 residues. CDR3 amino acids: CASSRNRESSEQYF. In DNA, the CDR3 is TGCGCCAGCAGTCGGAACAGGGAGTCATCCGAGCAGTACTTC.

The chain links TRBV9 to TRBJ2-1, with 8 bases matching TRBD2. CDR3 length: 16 amino acids. Germline values: CDR1 SGDLS, CDR2 YYNGEE. The V gene end was trimmed by 1 base and the J gene end by 2 bases; junction bases not matched to a gene: 5. The CDR3 is CASSVLGRGAYNEQFF. DNA for the CDR3: TGTGCCAGCAGCGTATTAGGGCGGGGGGCCTACAATGAGCAGTTCTTC.

The chain links TRBV6-6 to TRBJ1-5; the D is unclear. The V end was cut by 2 bases, the J end by 0 bases, with 8 bases between. This CDR3 region has 15 residues. Germline V lookup: CDR1 MNHNY, CDR2 SVGAGI (reference sequence). The CDR3, as DNA: TGTGCCAGCAGTTACACTCGCAATAGCAATCAGCCCCAGCATTTT. This sequence encodes CASSYTRNSNQPQHF.

This rearrangement joins TRBV5-4 to TRBJ2-2; the D gene could be TRBD1 or TRBD2 (5 bases each). In germline, CDR1 is SGHNT, CDR2 YYREEE (reference sequence). This CDR3 is 16 amino acids long. V was clipped by 1 base and J by 2 bases, with 12 bases between them. The chain's CDR3 is CASSLLRGENTGELFF. The DNA of the CDR3 is TGTGCCAGCAGCTTGCTACGAGGGGAAAACACCGGGGAGCTGTTTTTT.

The chain links TRBV6-1 to TRBJ2-2; the D is unclear. There are 14 residues in the CDR3. The germline V gene has CDR1 MNHNS and CDR2 SASEGT. Trimming pared 2 bases from V and 1 base from J, leaving 5 bases between. The CDR3 here is CASSEQENTGELFF. In DNA form, the CDR3 reads TGTGCCAGCAGTGAACAGGAGAACACCGGGGAGCTGTTTTTT.

In the case of this clone: A much more abundant neighbour one base away suggests this may be a read error. The chain uses TRBV11-2 and TRBJ1-1, with no clear D. Germline loops: CDR1 SGHAT, CDR2 FQNNGV. The CDR3 spans 13 residues. The CDR3 DNA is TGTGCCAGCAGCTTAGAATTGAACGCTGAAGCTTTCTTT. It translates to CASSLELNAEAFF.

The V and J genes are TRBV27 and TRBJ2-1; D is unresolved. Germline-derived CDR1 and CDR2 are MNHEY and SMNVEV (reference sequence). The CDR3 has 15 residues. V shed 3 bases and J shed 3 bases, with 12 bases lying between them. CDR3 amino acids: CASSLGSYNYNEQFF. CDR3 nucleotide sequence: TGTGCCAGCAGTTTGGGTAGTTATAACTACAATGAGCAGTTCTTC.

This clone came up a few times. The V gene is TRBV19, the J gene TRBJ2-2; D assignment may be TRBD1 or TRBD2 (5 bases each). Trimming took 5 bases from V and 3 from J, leaving 7 bases between them. This CDR3 spans 13 amino acids. The germline V gene has CDR1 LNHDA and CDR2 SQIVND (reference sequence). The CDR3 region has the DNA TGTGCCAGTAGTGGGACCTACACCGGGGAGCTGTTTTTT. This gives the protein CASSGTYTGELFF.

The chain carries TRBV2 and TRBJ1-5, with D unclear. Trimming took off 2 bases at V and 5 bases at J, with 7 bases between the two ends. This CDR3 region has 13 residues. Germline V CDR1 and CDR2: SNHLY, FYNNEI. The chain's CDR3 is CASSEWADQPQHF. The CDR3 DNA sequence: TGTGCCAGCAGTGAATGGGCGGATCAGCCCCAGCATTTT.

This clone is a singleton in its sample. V gene TRBV6-5 combines with J gene TRBJ2-3; D might be TRBD1 (5 bases). The germline CDR1 and CDR2 sequences are MNHEY and SVGAGI. CDR3 length: 16 amino acids. V lost 2 bases and J 3 bases, leaving 15 bases between the germline ends. CDR3 sequence: CASSYHQGGMTDTQYF. The CDR3 DNA is TGTGCCAGCAGTTACCATCAGGGTGGCATGACAGATACGCAGTATTTT.

This chain joins TRBV27 and TRBJ1-6, with a weak D call TRBD1 (5 bases). V lost 10 bases and J lost 1, with 14 bases in between. The CDR3 covers 15 residues. In germline, CDR1 is MNHEY, CDR2 SMNVEV (reference sequence). DNA for the CDR3: TGTGCCACGTCGCGGGGGGTATCCTATAATTCACCCCTCCACTTT. Translated, it gives CATSRGVSYNSPLHF.

This clone has a handful of counts. The genes are TRBV6-1 and TRBJ2-7, with 9 positions matching TRBD2. The V gene's germline CDR1 is MNHNS and CDR2 SASEGT. Trimming cost V 5 bases and J 2 bases; bases outside gene matches: 7. CDR3 size: 15 residues. DNA of the CDR3: TGTGCCAGCAGTCCACTAGCGGGCACGACCTACGAGCAGTACTTC. The encoded protein is CASSPLAGTTYEQYF.

With regard to this clone: Other DNA sequences from this sample encode an identical CDR3 as well. The chain has TRBV7-9 and TRBJ2-3, with TRBD2 matching over 10 bases. This CDR3 is built from 16 residues. Germline-derived CDR1 and CDR2 are SEHNR and FQNEAQ (reference sequence). After removal of 1 base from V and 2 bases from J, the junction contained 3 bases not matched to a gene. The CDR3 sequence is CASSLVLAGNTDTQYF. As DNA, the CDR3 is TGTGCCAGCAGCTTAGTACTAGCGGGGAACACAGATACGCAGTATTTT. Looking up the rest from reference TRBV7-9 and TRBJ2-3 gives the full variable domain: DTGVSQNPRHKITKRGQNVTFRCDPISEHNRLYWYRQTLGQGPEFLTYFQNEAQLEKSRLLSDRFSAERPKGSFSTLEIQRTEQGDSAMYLCASSLVLAGNTDTQYFGPGTRLTVL.

This clone came up a few times. The CDR3, as DNA: TGTGCCACCAGCAGAGACCCGACGCCGAATCAGCCCCAGCATTTT. Amino acid sequence: CATSRDPTPNQPQHF. The chain joins TRBV15 to TRBJ1-5; unclear D gene. Germline CDR1 is LNHNV and CDR2 is YYDKDF (reference sequence). This CDR3 has 15 residues. The V and J ends lost 0 bases and 4 bases respectively, with 10 bases between them. Variable domain in full (rest from reference TRBV15 and TRBJ1-5): DAMVIQNPRYQVTQFGKPVTLSCSQTLNHNVMYWYQQKSSQAPKLLFHYYDKDFNNEADTPDNFQSRRPNTSFCFLDIRSPGLGDTAMYLCATSRDPTPNQPQHFGDGTRLSIL.

The chain uses TRBV7-2 and TRBJ2-3, with D tentatively TRBD1 or TRBD2 (7 bases each). The CDR3 covers 19 residues. Trimming stripped 5 bases from V and 6 bases from J, with 30 bases between. Germline CDR1 and CDR2: SGHTA and FQGNSA. The CDR3 reads CASSPRGNRASGRGDTQYF. CDR3 sequence (DNA): TGTGCCAGCAGCCCCCGGGGGAATCGGGCTAGCGGCAGGGGGGATACGCAGTATTTT.

This chain connects TRBV5-4 to TRBJ1-1; D is ambiguous. CDR1 SGHNT and CDR2 YYREEE come from the germline V gene (reference sequence). V was cut by 5 bases and J by 1 base, with 12 bases left in between. This CDR3 is 14 amino acids long. CDR3 in amino acids: CASSEFSENTEAFF. DNA of the CDR3: TGTGCCAGCAGTGAATTCTCAGAGAACACTGAAGCTTTCTTT.

Only a few counts were recorded for this clone. The V and J genes are TRBV5-5 and TRBJ2-7; D is uncertain. Germline assignment: CDR1 SGHKS and CDR2 YYEKEE (reference sequence). The CDR3 spans 16 residues. The V gene lost 1 base and the J gene lost 3 bases, with 17 bases spanning the gap. CDR3 bases: TGTGCCAGCAGCTTGACTGGGCAGTCTGGCATCTACGAGCAGTACTTC. It encodes CASSLTGQSGIYEQYF.

This clone was detected only a few times. The V and J genes are TRBV4-1 and TRBJ2-5; possible D gene TRBD1, 5 bases. Germline V CDR1 and CDR2: MGHRA, YSYEKL. V was pared by 1 base and J by 5 bases, with 11 bases between. CDR3 length equals 14 residues. In nucleotides, the CDR3 is TGCGCCAGCAGCCAAGGCCCAGGGTTCGAGACCCAGTACTTC. It encodes CASSQGPGFETQYF.

This clone showed up just once. The V and J genes are TRBV13 and TRBJ2-1, with D perhaps TRBD2 (5 bases). Germline CDR1 and CDR2: PRHDT and FYEKMQ (reference sequence). There are 14 residues in the CDR3. Trimming cost V 5 bases and J 9 bases, with 17 bases left between them. The CDR3 loop is CASSLVPLASEQFF. Here the CDR3 DNA reads TGTGCCAGCAGCCTCGTTCCCCTAGCTAGTGAGCAGTTCTTC. Full variable domain (remainder filled in from reference TRBV13 and TRBJ2-1): AAGVIQSPRHLIKEKRETATLKCYPIPRHDTVYWYQQGPGQDPQFLISFYEKMQSDKGSIPDRFSAQQFSDYHSELNMSSLELGDSALYFCASSLVPLASEQFFGPGTRLTVL.

This clone was seen a few times. The gene calls are TRBV5-8 and TRBJ2-5; D unclear. From germline, CDR1 is SGHTS and CDR2 YDEGEE. There are 14 residues in the CDR3. Trimming pared 1 base from V and 5 bases from J, leaving 12 bases between. CDR3 in amino acids: CASSLSVPPETQYF. The CDR3 DNA follows: TGTGCCAGCAGCTTGTCGGTCCCCCCCGAGACCCAGTACTTC.

The chain joins TRBV18 to TRBJ2-2; maybe TRBD1 (5 bases). The length of the CDR3 is 15 residues. The V end was cut by 6 bases, the J end by 2 bases, with 13 bases between. Per germline, CDR1 KGHSH and CDR2 LQKENI. The CDR3 reads CASSRQITNTGELFF. In nucleotides, the CDR3 is TGTGCCAGCTCCCGACAGATTACAAACACCGGGGAGCTGTTTTTT.

Relative to its sample, this clone is medium-sized. The genes are TRBV6-1 and TRBJ1-1, with D tentatively TRBD1 (6 bases). Trimming pared 7 bases from V and 5 bases from J, leaving 14 bases between. Germline assignment: CDR1 MNHNS and CDR2 SASEGT. CDR3 size: 13 residues. This CDR3 reads CASTQRGVTEAFF. Written as DNA, the CDR3 is TGTGCCAGCACTCAAAGGGGGGTGACTGAAGCTTTCTTT.

The rearrangement joins TRBV5-4 to TRBJ2-3; TRBD2 agrees at 8 bases. Germline CDR1 is SGHNT and CDR2 is YYREEE (reference sequence). J gave up 4 bases and V 1 base, and 11 bases lay outside the gene matches. CDR3 length: 17 residues. CDR3 bases: TGTGCCAGCAGCTTGACCGGGGGACTAGGGTTGGCAGATACGCAGTATTTT. Translating gives CASSLTGGLGLADTQYF.

This clone occurred a few times. V is TRBV7-2 and J is TRBJ2-4, with no clear D. Trimming removed 0 bases from V and 3 bases from J, with 0 bases in between. The CDR3 is 12 amino acids. In germline, CDR1 is SGHTA, CDR2 FQGNSA. The CDR3 protein is CASSLAKNIQYF. Written as DNA, the CDR3 is TGTGCCAGCAGCTTAGCCAAAAACATTCAGTACTTC.

The V gene is TRBV6-6, the J gene TRBJ2-7; D uncertain. V was clipped by 5 bases and J by 2 bases, with 10 bases between them. This CDR3 is 13 amino acids long. Per the germline V gene, CDR1 is MNHNY and CDR2 is SVGAGI (reference sequence). This CDR3 is CASSPSPAYEQYF. The CDR3 nucleotides are TGTGCCAGCAGTCCGTCACCAGCCTACGAGCAGTACTTC.

This clone was observed a single time. This chain connects TRBV9 to TRBJ2-7; TRBD2 aligns across 8 bases. The CDR3 contains 17 residues. Germline V CDR1 and CDR2: SGDLS, YYNGEE. V trimming: 3 bases; J trimming: 3 bases; junction bases outside the gene matches: 14. CDR3 nucleotide sequence: TGTGCCAGCAGCGGCGGGGGGTCGAAACGGGGTGGCTACGAGCAGTACTTC. Translated: CASSGGGSKRGGYEQYF.